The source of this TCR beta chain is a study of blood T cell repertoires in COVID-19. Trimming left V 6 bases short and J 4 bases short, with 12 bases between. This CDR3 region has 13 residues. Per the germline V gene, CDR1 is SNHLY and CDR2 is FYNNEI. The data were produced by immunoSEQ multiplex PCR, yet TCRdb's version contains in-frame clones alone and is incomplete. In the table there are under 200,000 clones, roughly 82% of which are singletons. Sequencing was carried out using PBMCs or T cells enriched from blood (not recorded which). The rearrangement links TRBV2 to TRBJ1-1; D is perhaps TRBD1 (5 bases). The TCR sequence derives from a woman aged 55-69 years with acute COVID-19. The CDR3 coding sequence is TGTGCCAGCAGGTACCAGGGAAGCACTGAAGCTTTCTTT. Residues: CASRYQGSTEAFF.